This T cell receptor beta chain was sequenced during a study of OX40 agonist ivuxolimab in advanced cancers. Germline lookup yields CDR1 LNHDA and CDR2 SQIVND (reference sequence). V was clipped by 3 bases and J by 5 bases, with 8 bases between them. CDR3 length: 14 amino acids. This table comes from immunoSEQ multiplex PCR, and its TCRdb copy is limited to in-frame clones, with some not included. In the table there are about 99,000 clones, 95% to 96% of which are singletons. This sequence originates from an adult with an advanced solid tumor such as melanoma, head and neck, liver or kidney cancer. V and J are TRBV19 and TRBJ1-6, with D possibly matching TRBD1 (5 bases). This specimen consisted of CD4+ or CD8+ T cells sorted from blood, obtained in a trial of the OX40 agonist ivuxolimab. In DNA, the CDR3 is TGTGCCAGTAGTATTGGGGGAAATAATTCACCCCTCCACTTT. This encodes CASSIGGNNSPLHF.